This TCR beta chain was identified in a study of blood T cell repertoires in COVID-19. For the study at large: PBMCs, B-cell-depleted T cells, or T cells were the source of the cDNA or gDNA that made up the material.

In the authors' methods: Using reference gene primer amplification, nucleated cell counts were estimated. Sequencing used immunoSEQ multiplex PCR; TCRdb keeps in-frame clones, though not all of them. Clone size and V and J calls were adopted from that table, with D and trimming inferred from the DNA. The repertoire has approximately 240,000 clones, 85% of them found once; the top ten carry around 6.4%. This CDR3 is 17 amino acids long. With V trimmed by 3 bases and J by 0 bases, 4 bases remained unmatched. Germline V CDR1 and CDR2: MGHRA, YSYEKL. The material sequenced was peripheral blood. The sequence derives from a woman aged 55-70 years with active or convalescent COVID-19. V usage is TRBV4-1 and J usage is TRBJ2-1, with TRBD2 matching over 11 bases. The CDR3 DNA sequence: TGCGCCAGCAGCCAGGTACTAGCGGGGGACTCCTACAATGAGCAGTTCTTC. Translating gives CASSQVLAGDSYNEQFF.